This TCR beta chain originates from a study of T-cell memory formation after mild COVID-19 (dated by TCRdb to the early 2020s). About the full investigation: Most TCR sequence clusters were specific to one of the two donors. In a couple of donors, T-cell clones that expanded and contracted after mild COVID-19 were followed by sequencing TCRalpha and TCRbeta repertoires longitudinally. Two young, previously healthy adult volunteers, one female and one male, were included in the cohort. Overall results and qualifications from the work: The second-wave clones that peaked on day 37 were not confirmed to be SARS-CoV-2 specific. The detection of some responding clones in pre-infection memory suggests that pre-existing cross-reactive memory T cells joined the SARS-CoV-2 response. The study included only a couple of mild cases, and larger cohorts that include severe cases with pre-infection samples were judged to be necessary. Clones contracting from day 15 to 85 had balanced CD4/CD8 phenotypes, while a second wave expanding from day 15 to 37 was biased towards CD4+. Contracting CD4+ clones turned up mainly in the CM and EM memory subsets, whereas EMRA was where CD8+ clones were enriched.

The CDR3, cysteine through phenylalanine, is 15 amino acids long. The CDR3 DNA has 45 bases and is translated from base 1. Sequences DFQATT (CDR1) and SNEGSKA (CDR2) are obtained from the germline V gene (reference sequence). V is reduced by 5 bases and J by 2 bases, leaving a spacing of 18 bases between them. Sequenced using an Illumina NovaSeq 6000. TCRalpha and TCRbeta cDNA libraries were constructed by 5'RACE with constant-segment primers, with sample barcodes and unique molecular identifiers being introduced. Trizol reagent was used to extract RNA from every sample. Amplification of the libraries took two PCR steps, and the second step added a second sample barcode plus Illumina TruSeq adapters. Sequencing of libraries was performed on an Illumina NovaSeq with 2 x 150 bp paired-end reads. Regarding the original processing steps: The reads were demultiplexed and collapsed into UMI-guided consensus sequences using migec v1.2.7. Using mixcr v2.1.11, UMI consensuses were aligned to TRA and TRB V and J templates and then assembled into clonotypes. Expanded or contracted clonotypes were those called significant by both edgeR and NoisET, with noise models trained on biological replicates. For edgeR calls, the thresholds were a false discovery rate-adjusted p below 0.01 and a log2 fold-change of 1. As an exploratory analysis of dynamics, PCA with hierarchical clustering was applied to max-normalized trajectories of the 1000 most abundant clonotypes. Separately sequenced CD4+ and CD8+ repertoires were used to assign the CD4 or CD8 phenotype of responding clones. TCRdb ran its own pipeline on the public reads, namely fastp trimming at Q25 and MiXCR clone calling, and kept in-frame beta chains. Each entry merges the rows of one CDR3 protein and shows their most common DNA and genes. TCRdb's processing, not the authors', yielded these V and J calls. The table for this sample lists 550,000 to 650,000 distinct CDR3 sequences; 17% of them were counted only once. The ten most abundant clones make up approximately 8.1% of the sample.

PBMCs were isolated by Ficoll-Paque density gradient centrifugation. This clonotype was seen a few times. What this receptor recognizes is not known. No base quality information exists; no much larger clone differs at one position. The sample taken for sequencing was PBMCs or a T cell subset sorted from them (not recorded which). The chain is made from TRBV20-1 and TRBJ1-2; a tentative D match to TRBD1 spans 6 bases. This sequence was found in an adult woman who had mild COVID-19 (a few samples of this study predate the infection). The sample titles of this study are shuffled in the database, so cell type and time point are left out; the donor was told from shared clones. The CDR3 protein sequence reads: CSADSGTIGNYGYTF. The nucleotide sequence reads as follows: TGCAGTGCTGACTCCGGGACAATCGGGAACTATGGCTACACCTTC.